This T cell receptor beta chain was sequenced for a study of T-cell memory formation after mild COVID-19. Background on the study: TCR clusters largely stayed donor specific. Study-level points and caveats: CD4+ bias marked clones expanding day 15 to 37, unlike balanced contracting clones.

Of note for this clonotype: Its target is not known.

TCRdb re-analysed the 5' RACE reads in MiXCR, keeping a single row per CDR3 protein. The repertoire holds fewer than 400,000 distinct CDR3 sequences, with about 15% as singletons. CDR1 MNHEY and CDR2 SVGAGI come from the germline V gene. CDR3 size: 16 residues. V was shortened by 5 bases and J by 0 bases, with 13 bases between the two germline ends. The TCR sequence derives from a man aged 18 to 30 who had mild COVID-19 (a few samples of this study predate the infection). Cell type and time point are not known. Sequencing input: PBMCs or a T cell subset sorted from them (not recorded which). The gene calls are TRBV6-5 and TRBJ2-2; the D gene is possibly TRBD1 (5 bases). The CDR3 DNA is TGTGCCAGCAGTCAACCCAGGGATACGAACACCGGGGAGCTGTTTTTT. Translating it yields CASSQPRDTNTGELFF.